The 10 T cell receptor beta chains below were found in one sample sequenced in a study of beta chain features in type 1 diabetes. Study-wide results and limits: Within each of all four CD4+ subsets, Type 1 diabetes patients had TCRB CDR3s that were moderately but significantly shorter.

Their target antigens are unknown. Reverse transcription of all isolated RNA meant that expressed TCRB transcripts were sequenced. Clones were sequenced by immunoSEQ multiplex PCR, and TCRdb holds only the in-frame ones, with some missing. The sample consists of hundreds of thousands of clones, around 15% of them appearing once. The source material was naive CD4+ T cells from blood. The source of these receptors is a young man with type 1 diabetes.

This clone appeared a few times. This sequence joins TRBV9 and TRBJ2-2, with 12 bases aligning to TRBD2. CDR1 and CDR2 from the germline V gene are SGDLS and YYNGEE. The CDR3 runs to 15 residues. V dropped 3 bases and J dropped 4; count of bases not matched to a gene: 1. The CDR3 coding sequence is TGTGCCAGCAGCGGGGGACTAGCGGGCACCGGGGAGCTGTTTTTT. Amino acid sequence: CASSGGLAGTGELFF. The complete variable domain, with remaining parts taken from reference TRBV9 and TRBJ2-2, reads DSGVTQTPKHLITATGQRVTLRCSPRSGDLSVYWYQQSLDQGLQFLIQYYNGEERAKGNILERFSAQQFPDLHSELNLSSLELGDSALYFCASSGGLAGTGELFFGEGSRLTVL.

V usage is TRBV4-1 and J usage is TRBJ1-2; D is undetermined. Trimming removed 0 bases from V and 5 bases from J, with 10 bases in between. Germline V gene sequence: CDR1 MGHRA, CDR2 YSYEKL. This CDR3 has 14 amino acids. CDR3 region: CASSQDRTGYGYTF. For the CDR3, the DNA is TGCGCCAGCAGCCAAGATAGGACTGGATATGGCTACACCTTC.

In DNA, the CDR3 is TGTGCCACCGGGACAGACAAAAGGGGGCAGTTCTTC. Translating it yields CATGTDKRGQFF. V and J are TRBV2 and TRBJ2-1; 7 nucleotides line up with TRBD1. Germline CDR1 SNHLY, CDR2 FYNNEI. The V and J ends lost 10 bases and 12 bases, in that order; junction bases with no gene match: 12. The CDR3 loop spans 12 amino acids.

V and J are TRBV7-2 and TRBJ2-2; D may be TRBD1 (6 bases). The CDR3 extends over 16 amino acids. From germline, CDR1 is SGHTA and CDR2 FQGNSA. Trimming removed 2 bases from V and 1 base from J, with 11 bases in between. The DNA of the CDR3 is TGTGCCAGCAGCTTAAGTTGGACAGTGAACACCGGGGAGCTGTTTTTT. Amino acid sequence: CASSLSWTVNTGELFF.

Only a few counts were recorded for this clone. The J gene is TRBJ1-1, the V gene TRBV18, with D unresolved. V was trimmed by 6 bases and J by 1 base, leaving 9 bases between them. This CDR3 is built from 13 residues. The germline V gene encodes CDR1 KGHSH and CDR2 LQKENI. The CDR3 loop reads CASSAEENTEAFF. CDR3 DNA sequence: TGTGCCAGCTCGGCCGAGGAGAACACTGAAGCTTTCTTT.

The chain recombines TRBV7-9 with TRBJ2-7; D uncertain. Germline V gene data show CDR1 as SEHNR and CDR2 as FQNEAQ (reference sequence). Trimming pared 4 bases from V and 1 base from J, leaving 11 bases between. This CDR3 is 14 amino acids long. CDR3 in DNA: TGTGCCAGCAGCTCGAGGTTAGGTTCCTACGAGCAGTACTTC. Residues: CASSSRLGSYEQYF.

The sample holds a few counts of this clone. CDR3 coding DNA: TGTGCCTGGAAGGGGGGGACTGGCTACACCTTC. This codes for CAWKGGTGYTF. The chain recombines TRBV30 with TRBJ1-2, with TRBD1 as a possible D gene (6 bases). The CDR3 loop spans 11 amino acids. V dropped 4 bases and J dropped 7 bases, with 10 bases sitting between them. The V gene's germline CDR1 is GTSNPN and CDR2 SVGIG (reference sequence). The whole variable domain, remainder taken from reference TRBV30 and TRBJ1-2, is SQTIHQWPATLVQPVGSPLSLECTVEGTSNPNLYWYRQAAGRGLQLLFYSVGIGQISSEVPQNLSASRPQDRQFILSSKKLLLSDSGFYLCAWKGGTGYTFGSGTRLTVV.

The J gene is TRBJ2-7, the V gene TRBV9; D call uncertain. Germline V gene sequence: CDR1 SGDLS, CDR2 YYNGEE. V lost 0 bases and J lost 0, with 16 bases in between. The CDR3 length is 17 residues. The CDR3 sequence: CASSVDVVPSASYEQYF. CDR3 DNA sequence: TGTGCCAGCAGCGTAGACGTCGTCCCAAGCGCCTCCTACGAGCAGTACTTC. Supplemented by reference TRBV9 and TRBJ2-7, the full variable domain reads DSGVTQTPKHLITATGQRVTLRCSPRSGDLSVYWYQQSLDQGLQFLIQYYNGEERAKGNILERFSAQQFPDLHSELNLSSLELGDSALYFCASSVDVVPSASYEQYFGPGTRLTVT.

This clone was seen only a few times. The chain couples TRBV5-6 to TRBJ2-5; 8 positions agree with TRBD2. With 0 bases clipped from V and 3 bases from J, the junction kept 4 bases outside the gene matches. The length of the CDR3 is 15 residues. Per the germline V gene, CDR1 is SGHDT and CDR2 is YYEEEE. This chain's CDR3 is CASSLAGLGKETQYF. The CDR3 nucleotides are TGTGCCAGCAGCTTGGCGGGACTAGGCAAAGAGACCCAGTACTTC.

There are a few counts of this clone. V is TRBV29-1 and J is TRBJ1-2; 10 nucleotides line up with TRBD1. Trimming cost V 6 bases and J 6 bases; bases outside gene matches: 7. Germline lookup yields CDR1 SQVTM and CDR2 ANQGSEA. The CDR3 sequence is 13 residues long. CDR3 amino acids: CSVARQGADGYTF. CDR3 sequence (DNA): TGCAGCGTCGCTCGACAGGGGGCAGATGGCTACACCTTC. The whole variable domain, remainder taken from reference TRBV29-1 and TRBJ1-2, is SAVISQKPSRDICQRGTSLTIQCQVDSQVTMMFWYRQQPGQSLTLIATANQGSEATYESGFVIDKFPISRPNLTFSTLTVSNMSPEDSSIYLCSVARQGADGYTFGSGTRLTVV.